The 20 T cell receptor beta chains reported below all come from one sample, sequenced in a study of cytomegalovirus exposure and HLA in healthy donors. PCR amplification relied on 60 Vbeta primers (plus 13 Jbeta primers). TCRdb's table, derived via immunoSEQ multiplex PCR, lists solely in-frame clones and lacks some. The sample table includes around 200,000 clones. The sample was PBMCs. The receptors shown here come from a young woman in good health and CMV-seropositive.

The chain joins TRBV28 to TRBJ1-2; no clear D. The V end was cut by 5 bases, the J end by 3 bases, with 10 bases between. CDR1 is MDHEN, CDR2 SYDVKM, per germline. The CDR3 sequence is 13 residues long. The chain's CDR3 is CASSLDSYYGYTF. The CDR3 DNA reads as TGTGCCAGCAGTCTGGACTCGTACTATGGCTACACCTTC.

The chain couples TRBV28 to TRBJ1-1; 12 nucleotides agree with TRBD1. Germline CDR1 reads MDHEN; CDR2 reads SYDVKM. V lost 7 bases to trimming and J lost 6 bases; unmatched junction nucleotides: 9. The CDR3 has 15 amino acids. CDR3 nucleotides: TGTGCCAGCACAAATCCGGGACAGGGGGCGGCTGAAGCTTTCTTT. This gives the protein CASTNPGQGAAEAFF.

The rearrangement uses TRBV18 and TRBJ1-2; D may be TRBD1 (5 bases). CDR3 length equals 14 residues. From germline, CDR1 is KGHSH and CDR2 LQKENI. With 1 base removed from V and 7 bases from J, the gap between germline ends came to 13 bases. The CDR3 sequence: CASSPLQGSGGYTF. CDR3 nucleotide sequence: TGTGCCAGCTCACCACTTCAGGGATCTGGTGGCTACACCTTC.

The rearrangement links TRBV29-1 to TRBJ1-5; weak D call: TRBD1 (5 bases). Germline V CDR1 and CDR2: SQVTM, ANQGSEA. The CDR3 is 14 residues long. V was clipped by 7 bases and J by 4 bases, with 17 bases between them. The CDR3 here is CSAGSGGANQPQHF. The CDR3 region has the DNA TGCAGCGCTGGTTCGGGGGGAGCGAATCAGCCCCAGCATTTT.

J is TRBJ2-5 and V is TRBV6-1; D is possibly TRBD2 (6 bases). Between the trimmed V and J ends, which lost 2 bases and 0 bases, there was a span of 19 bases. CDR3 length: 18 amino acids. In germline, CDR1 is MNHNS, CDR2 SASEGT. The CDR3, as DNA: TGTGCCAGCAGTGAAATTGCAGAGACTAGACTGTACCAAGAGACCCAGTACTTC. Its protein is CASSEIAETRLYQETQYF.

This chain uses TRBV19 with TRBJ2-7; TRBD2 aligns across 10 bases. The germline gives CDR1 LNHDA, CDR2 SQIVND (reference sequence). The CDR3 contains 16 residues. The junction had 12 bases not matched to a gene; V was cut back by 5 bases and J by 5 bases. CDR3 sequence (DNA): TGTGCCAGTAGTCCTTTAGCGGGAGGAAGTTCCGACGAGCAGTACTTC. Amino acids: CASSPLAGGSSDEQYF.

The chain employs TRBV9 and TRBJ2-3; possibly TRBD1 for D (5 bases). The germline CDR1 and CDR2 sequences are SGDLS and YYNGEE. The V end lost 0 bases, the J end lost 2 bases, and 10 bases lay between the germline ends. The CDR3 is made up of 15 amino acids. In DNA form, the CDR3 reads TGTGCCAGCAGCGTAGGGACACAGCACACAGATACGCAGTATTTT. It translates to CASSVGTQHTDTQYF. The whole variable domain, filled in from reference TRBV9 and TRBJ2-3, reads DSGVTQTPKHLITATGQRVTLRCSPRSGDLSVYWYQQSLDQGLQFLIQYYNGEERAKGNILERFSAQQFPDLHSELNLSSLELGDSALYFCASSVGTQHTDTQYFGPGTRLTVL.

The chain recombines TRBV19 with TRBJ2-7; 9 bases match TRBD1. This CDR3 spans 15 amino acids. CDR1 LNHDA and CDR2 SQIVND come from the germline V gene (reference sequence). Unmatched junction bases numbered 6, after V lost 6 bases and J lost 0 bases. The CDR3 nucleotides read TGTGCCAGTAGAGGACAGGGGCCGTACTCCTACGAGCAGTACTTC. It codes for CASRGQGPYSYEQYF.

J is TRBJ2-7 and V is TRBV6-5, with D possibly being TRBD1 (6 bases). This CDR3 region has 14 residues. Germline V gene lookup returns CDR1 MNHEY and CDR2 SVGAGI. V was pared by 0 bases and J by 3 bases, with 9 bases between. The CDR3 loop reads CASSYSGTSYEQYF. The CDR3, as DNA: TGTGCCAGCAGTTACTCCGGGACAAGCTACGAGCAGTACTTC.

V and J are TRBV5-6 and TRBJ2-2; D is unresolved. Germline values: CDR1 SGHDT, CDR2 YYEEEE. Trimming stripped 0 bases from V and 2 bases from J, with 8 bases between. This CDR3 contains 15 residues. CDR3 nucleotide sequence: TGTGCCAGCAGCTTGGGCAAACTCAACACCGGGGAGCTGTTTTTT. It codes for CASSLGKLNTGELFF.

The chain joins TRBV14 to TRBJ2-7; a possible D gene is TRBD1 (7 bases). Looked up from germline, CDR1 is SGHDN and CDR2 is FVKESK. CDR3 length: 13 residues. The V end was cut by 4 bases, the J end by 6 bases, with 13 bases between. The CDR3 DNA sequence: TGTGCCAGCAGCCTGGTCCAGGGGGGCGAGCAGTACTTC. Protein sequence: CASSLVQGGEQYF.

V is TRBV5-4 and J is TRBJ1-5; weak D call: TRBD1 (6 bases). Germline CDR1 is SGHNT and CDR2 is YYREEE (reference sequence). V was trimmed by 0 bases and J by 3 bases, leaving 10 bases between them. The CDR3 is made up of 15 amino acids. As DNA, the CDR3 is TGTGCCAGCAGCTTGGGGGGGCAGATCAATCAGCCCCAGCATTTT. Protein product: CASSLGGQINQPQHF.

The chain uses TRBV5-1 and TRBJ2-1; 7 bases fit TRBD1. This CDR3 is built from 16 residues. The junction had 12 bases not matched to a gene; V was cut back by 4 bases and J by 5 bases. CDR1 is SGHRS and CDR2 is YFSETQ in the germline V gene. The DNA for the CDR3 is TGCGCCAGCAGCGTATCGACAGGGTCAATGAACAATGAGCAGTTCTTC. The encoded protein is CASSVSTGSMNNEQFF.

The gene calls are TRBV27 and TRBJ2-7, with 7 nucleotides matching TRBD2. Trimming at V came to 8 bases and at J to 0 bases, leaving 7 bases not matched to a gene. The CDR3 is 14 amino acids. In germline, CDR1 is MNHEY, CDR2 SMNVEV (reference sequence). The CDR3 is CASSTSVSSYEQYF. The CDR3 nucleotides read TGTGCCAGCTCAACTAGCGTGAGCTCCTACGAGCAGTACTTC.

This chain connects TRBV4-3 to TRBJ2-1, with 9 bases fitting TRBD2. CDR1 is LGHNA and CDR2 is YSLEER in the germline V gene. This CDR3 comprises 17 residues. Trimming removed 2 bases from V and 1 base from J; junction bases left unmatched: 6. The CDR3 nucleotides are TGCGCCAGCAGCCAACCTGGGACTAGCCGGTCCTACAATGAGCAGTTCTTC. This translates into CASSQPGTSRSYNEQFF.

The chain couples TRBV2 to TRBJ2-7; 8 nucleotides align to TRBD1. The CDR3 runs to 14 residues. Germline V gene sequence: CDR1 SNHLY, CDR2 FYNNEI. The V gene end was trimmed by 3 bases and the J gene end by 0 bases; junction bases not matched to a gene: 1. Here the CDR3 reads CASSDGQGSYEQYF. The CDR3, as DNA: TGTGCCAGCAGTGATGGACAGGGCTCCTACGAGCAGTACTTC.

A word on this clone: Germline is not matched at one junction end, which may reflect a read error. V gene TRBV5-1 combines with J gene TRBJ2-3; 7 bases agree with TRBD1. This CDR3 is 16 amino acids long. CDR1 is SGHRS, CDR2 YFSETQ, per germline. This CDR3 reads CASSFRDSPKRDAQYF. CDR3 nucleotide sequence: TGCGCCAGCAGCTTCAGGGACAGCCCTAAGAGAGATGCGCAGTATTTT.

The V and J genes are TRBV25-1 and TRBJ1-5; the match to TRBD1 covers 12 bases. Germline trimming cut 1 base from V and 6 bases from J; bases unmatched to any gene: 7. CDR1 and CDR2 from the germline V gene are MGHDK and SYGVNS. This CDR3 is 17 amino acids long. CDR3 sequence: CASSESGTGGFGQPQHF. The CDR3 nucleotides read TGTGCCAGCAGTGAATCGGGGACAGGGGGCTTCGGTCAGCCCCAGCATTTT.

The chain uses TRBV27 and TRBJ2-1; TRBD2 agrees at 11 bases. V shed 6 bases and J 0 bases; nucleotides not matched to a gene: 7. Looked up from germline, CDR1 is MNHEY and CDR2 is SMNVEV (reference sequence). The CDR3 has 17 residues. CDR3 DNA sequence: TGTGCCAGCAGCGATACTAGCGGGGGTAGCTCCTACAATGAGCAGTTCTTC. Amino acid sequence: CASSDTSGGSSYNEQFF.

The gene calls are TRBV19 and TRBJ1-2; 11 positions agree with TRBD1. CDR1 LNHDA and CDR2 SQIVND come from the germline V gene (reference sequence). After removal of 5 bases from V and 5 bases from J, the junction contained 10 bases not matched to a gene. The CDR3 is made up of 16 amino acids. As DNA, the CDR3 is TGTGCCAGTAGTTCTACCTGGACAGGGGGCAGTTATGGCTACACCTTC. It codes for CASSSTWTGGSYGYTF.